This T cell receptor (beta chain) emerged from a study of control samples from healthy donors and cancer patients. Measured with immunoSEQ multiplex PCR; TCRdb has only the in-frame clones, and not every one. The table shows under 150,000 clones, with roughly 95% occurring only once. The clonotype comes from a man in his thirties or forties in good health. The sequencing input was blood.

CDR3 DNA: TGTGCCAGCAGCCTTATTTCTTACTCCTACGAGCAGTACTTC. It translates to CASSLISYSYEQYF. The chain couples TRBV11-2 to TRBJ2-7, with D unclear. Germline V CDR1 and CDR2: SGHAT, FQNNGV. The CDR3 runs 14 residues. The V end was cut by 5 bases, the J end by 0 bases, with 11 bases between.